This T cell receptor beta chain was found in a study of T cells after yellow fever vaccination. The study's findings and limits: Most primary-vaccination clones reappeared after the booster (about 96% CD4, 75% to 90% CD8). Weaker in magnitude, the secondary response showed a faster peak on day 5 versus 15. A minor fraction of clonotypes spanned both CD4 and CD8 compartments.

CDR1 and CDR2 from the germline V gene are SGDLS and YYNGEE. The CDR3 extends over 15 amino acids. Trimming took off 3 bases at V and 0 bases at J, with 10 bases between the two ends. Details on this clonotype: Its antigen is still unknown.

As TCR cDNA was made by 5'RACE template switching, a universal primer site and UMIs were added. TCRdb analysed the 5' RACE reads with MiXCR anew, one entry per CDR3 protein. The sample has some 320,000 distinct CDR3 sequences, approximately 4% seen once; the top ten hold roughly 25%. The source was PBMCs, collected 5 days after the yellow fever booster vaccination. J is TRBJ2-4 and V is TRBV9; D possibly corresponds to TRBD1 (6 bases). This sequence originates from a man aged 18 to 30 who received the YFV17D yellow fever vaccine. CDR3 region: CASSAGVLAKNIQYF. The CDR3, as DNA: TGTGCCAGCAGCGCAGGGGTTTTAGCCAAAAACATTCAGTACTTC.